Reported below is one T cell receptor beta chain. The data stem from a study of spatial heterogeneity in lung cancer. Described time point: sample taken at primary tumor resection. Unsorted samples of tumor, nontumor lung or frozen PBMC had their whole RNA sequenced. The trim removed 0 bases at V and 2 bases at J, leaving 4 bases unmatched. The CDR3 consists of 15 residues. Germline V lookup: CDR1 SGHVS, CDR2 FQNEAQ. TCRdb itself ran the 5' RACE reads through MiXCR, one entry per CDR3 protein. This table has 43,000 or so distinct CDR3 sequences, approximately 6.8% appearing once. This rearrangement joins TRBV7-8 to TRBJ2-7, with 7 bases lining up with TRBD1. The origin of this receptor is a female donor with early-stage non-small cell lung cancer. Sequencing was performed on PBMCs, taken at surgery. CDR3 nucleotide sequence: TGTGCCAGCAGCTTAGCTCCGGGACAGACCTACGAGCAGTACTTC. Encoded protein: CASSLAPGQTYEQYF.